These 6 T cell receptor beta chains were sequenced from one sample in a study of blood T cell repertoires in COVID-19. Clones were read by immunoSEQ multiplex PCR, and TCRdb kept only the in-frame ones, dropping some. Seen here are 160,000 or so clones, approximately 86% observed once, and the top ten hold roughly 1.5%. Sequencing was done on a sample of peripheral blood. All receptors come from a woman in her 50s with acute or convalescent COVID-19.

This rearrangement joins TRBV6-5 to TRBJ2-5, with a weak D call TRBD1 (6 bases). Germline assignment: CDR1 MNHEY and CDR2 SVGAGI. Trimming removed 2 bases at V and 6 bases at J, with 13 bases between. This CDR3 comprises 14 residues. The CDR3 loop is CASSYQDSTQTQYF. The CDR3 DNA reads TGTGCCAGCAGTTACCAGGACAGTACTCAGACCCAGTACTTC.

The chain links TRBV3-1 (or the pseudogene TRBV3-2) to TRBJ1-1; D is ambiguous. Germline lookup yields CDR1 LGHDT and CDR2 YNNKEL (reference sequence). The CDR3 spans 12 residues. Between the trimmed V and J ends, which lost 0 bases and 7 bases, there was a span of 6 bases. CDR3 region: CASSQDVSEAFF. CDR3 nucleotide sequence: TGTGCCAGCAGCCAAGATGTGAGTGAAGCTTTCTTT.

The chain is built from TRBV6-5 and TRBJ1-1, with D possibly TRBD1 on 5 matching bases. The length of the CDR3 is 13 residues. The V and J ends lost 6 bases and 4 bases respectively, with 12 bases between them. Germline V gives CDR1 MNHEY, CDR2 SVGAGI. CDR3 coding DNA: TGTGCCAGCAGGGATGGGGCAACCACTGAAGCTTTCTTT. This codes for CASRDGATTEAFF.

The V call is TRBV5-1, the J call TRBJ1-2; perhaps TRBD1 as D (5 bases). Trimming left V 5 bases short and J 2 bases short, with 10 bases between. CDR1 and CDR2 from the germline V gene are SGHRS and YFSETQ. CDR3 length equals 13 residues. The CDR3 DNA sequence: TGCGCCAGCAGGAAACAGGAAAACTATGGCTACACCTTC. Amino acids: CASRKQENYGYTF.

The chain recombines TRBV11-3 with TRBJ2-6; unclear D gene. Germline-derived CDR1 and CDR2 are SGHNT and YENEEA. The CDR3 is 15 residues long. The germline V and J ends were trimmed by 4 bases and 0 bases, with 7 bases remaining between them. The CDR3 here is CASSSGPSGANVLTF. The CDR3 coding sequence is TGTGCCAGCAGCTCAGGCCCCTCTGGGGCCAACGTCCTGACTTTC.

The gene calls are TRBV5-1 and TRBJ1-6; 8 nucleotides match TRBD1. V trimming: 4 bases; J trimming: 9 bases; junction bases outside the gene matches: 9. The CDR3 has 15 residues. Germline values: CDR1 SGHRS, CDR2 YFSETQ. The CDR3 region is CASSPTSDRGSPLHF. The CDR3, as DNA: TGCGCCAGCAGCCCGACTTCTGACAGGGGTTCACCCCTCCACTTT.